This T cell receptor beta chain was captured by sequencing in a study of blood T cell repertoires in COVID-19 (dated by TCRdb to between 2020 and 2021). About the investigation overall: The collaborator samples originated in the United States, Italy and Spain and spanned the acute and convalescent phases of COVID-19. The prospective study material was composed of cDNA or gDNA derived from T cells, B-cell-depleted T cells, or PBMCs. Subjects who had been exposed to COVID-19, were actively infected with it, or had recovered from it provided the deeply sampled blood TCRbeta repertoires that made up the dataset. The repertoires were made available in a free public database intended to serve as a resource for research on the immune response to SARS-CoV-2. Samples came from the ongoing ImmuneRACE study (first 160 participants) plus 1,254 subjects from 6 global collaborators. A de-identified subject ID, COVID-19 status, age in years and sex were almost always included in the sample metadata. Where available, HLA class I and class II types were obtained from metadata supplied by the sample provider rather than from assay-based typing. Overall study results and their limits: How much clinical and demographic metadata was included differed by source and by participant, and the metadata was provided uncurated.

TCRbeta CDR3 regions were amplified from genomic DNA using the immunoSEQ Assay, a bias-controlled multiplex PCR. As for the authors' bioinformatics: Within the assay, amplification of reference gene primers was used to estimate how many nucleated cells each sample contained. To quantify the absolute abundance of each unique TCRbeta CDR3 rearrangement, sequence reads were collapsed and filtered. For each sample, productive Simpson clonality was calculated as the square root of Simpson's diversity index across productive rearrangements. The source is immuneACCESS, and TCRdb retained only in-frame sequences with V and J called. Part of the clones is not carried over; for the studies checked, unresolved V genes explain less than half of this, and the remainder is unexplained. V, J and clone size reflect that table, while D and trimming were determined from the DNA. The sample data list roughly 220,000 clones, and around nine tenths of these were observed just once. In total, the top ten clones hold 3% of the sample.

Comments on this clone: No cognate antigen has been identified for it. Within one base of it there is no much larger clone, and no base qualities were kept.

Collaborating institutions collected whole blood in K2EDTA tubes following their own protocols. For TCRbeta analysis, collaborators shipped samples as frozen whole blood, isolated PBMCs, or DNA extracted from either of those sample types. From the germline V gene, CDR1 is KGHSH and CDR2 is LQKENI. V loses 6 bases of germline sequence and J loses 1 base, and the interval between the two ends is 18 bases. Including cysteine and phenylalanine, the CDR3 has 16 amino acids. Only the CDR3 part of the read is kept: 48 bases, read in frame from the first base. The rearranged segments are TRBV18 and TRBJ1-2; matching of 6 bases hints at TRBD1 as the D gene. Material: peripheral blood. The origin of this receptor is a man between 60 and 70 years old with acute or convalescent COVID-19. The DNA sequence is TGTGCCAGCTCCCCTATGGGGCAGGGGTTTAACTATGGCTACACCTTC. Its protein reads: CASSPMGQGFNYGYTF.